Described below is a single T cell receptor (beta chain) sequence and its context. Ages ranged from about 18 to 89 years, with residence in 24 US areas. Germline assignment: CDR1 SSHAT and CDR2 FNYEAQ (reference sequence). V dropped 5 bases and J dropped 2 bases, with 9 bases sitting between them. This CDR3 spans 13 amino acids. The table came from immunoSEQ multiplex PCR; TCRdb's copy has only in-frame clones and leaves some out. The sample shows 150,000 or so clones, approximately 90% of them seen only once. These data are taken from a study of blood T cell repertoires in COVID-19. V gene TRBV7-7 combines with J gene TRBJ2-5; tentative D call: TRBD1 (5 bases). The receptor was isolated from a woman aged 40 to 49 who had been exposed to COVID-19. The sequenced sample consisted of PBMCs or T cells enriched from blood (not recorded which). The CDR3 is CASSQDIQETQYF. The CDR3, as DNA: TGTGCCAGCAGCCAGGACATACAAGAGACCCAGTACTTC.